Following are 27 T cell receptor beta chains from one sample sequenced in a study of identical twins (dated by TCRdb to 2015 to 2016). Libraries were constructed by 5' RACE. The sequencing machine was an Illumina HiSeq 2000. The public reads were reanalyzed by TCRdb: fastp trimming at Q25, MiXCR alignment, in-frame beta chains only. Entries that share a CDR3 protein sequence are merged under the most common genes and DNA. For this sample there are 250,000 or so distinct CDR3 sequences; approximately 11% appear just once. Clones ranked in the top ten supply roughly 3.7% of the sample. The same specimen was also included in a second study, on yellow fever vaccine responses in identical twins.

The sample was memory (CD45RO+) T cells sorted from blood. Interpreted using the paper, the cell subset or site label stands for: CD45RO+ enriched T cells. These receptors all come from a woman under 30 in good health.

This clonotype was counted between two and nine times. The chain has TRBV3-1 and TRBJ2-2; weak D call: TRBD2 (6 bases). CDR1 LGHDT and CDR2 YNNKEL come from the germline V gene (reference sequence). Trimming pared 4 bases from V and 4 bases from J, leaving 16 bases between. The CDR3 has 16 amino acids. The CDR3 region has the DNA TGTGCCAGCAGCCCCCGAGTTACTAGCTTCACCGGGGAGCTGTTTTTT. It translates to CASSPRVTSFTGELFF.

This clonotype has only a few counts. The V gene is TRBV9, the J gene TRBJ2-5; 8 bases fit TRBD2. The CDR3 is 17 amino acids. V shed 3 bases and J 0 bases; nucleotides not matched to a gene: 10. The germline CDR1 and CDR2 sequences are SGDLS and YYNGEE. The CDR3 reads CASSETGSGSHQETQYF. The CDR3 coding sequence is TGTGCCAGCAGCGAGACGGGGAGCGGGAGCCACCAAGAGACCCAGTACTTC. Drawing the rest from reference TRBV9 and TRBJ2-5, the complete variable domain is DSGVTQTPKHLITATGQRVTLRCSPRSGDLSVYWYQQSLDQGLQFLIQYYNGEERAKGNILERFSAQQFPDLHSELNLSSLELGDSALYFCASSETGSGSHQETQYFGPGTRLLVL.

This clonotype was counted only a few times. The chain has TRBV21-1 and TRBJ2-5; the DNA was not used to check the table's D call, TRBD2. TRBV21-1 is assigned pseudogene status. The CDR3 consists of 20 residues. The CDR3 protein is CASRPLSPTRKTVNQETQYF. For the CDR3, the DNA is TGTGCCAGCAGACCCCTGAGTCCCACACGTAAGACAGTAAACCAAGAGACCCAGTACTTC.

This clonotype was counted only a few times. The J gene is TRBJ2-2, the V gene TRBV9; a weak D match, TRBD1 (6 bases). Germline values: CDR1 SGDLS, CDR2 YYNGEE. The CDR3 covers 14 residues. Trimming removed 8 bases at V and 0 bases at J, with 11 bases between. The CDR3 DNA follows: TGTGCCAGTACCGGGACAACGAACACCGGGGAGCTGTTTTTT. The encoded protein is CASTGTTNTGELFF.

This clonotype has a handful of counts. This rearrangement joins TRBV2 to TRBJ2-7; TRBD2 might be the D (6 bases). The CDR3 is 14 residues long. The V gene lost 5 bases and the J gene lost 0 bases, with 11 bases spanning the gap. CDR1 is SNHLY, CDR2 FYNNEI, per germline. The CDR3 DNA reads as TGTGCCAGCAGTATTGTCGGGAGCTCCTACGAGCAGTACTTC. Its protein is CASSIVGSSYEQYF. Together with reference TRBV2 and TRBJ2-7, the CDR3 gives the full variable domain: EPEVTQTPSHQVTQMGQEVILRCVPISNHLYFYWYRQILGQKVEFLVSFYNNEISEKSEIFDDQFSVERPDGSNFTLKIRSTKLEDSAMYFCASSIVGSSYEQYFGPGTRLTVT.

This clonotype was seen only a few times. The genes are TRBV3-1 and TRBJ2-1; TRBD2 is a possible D gene (7 bases). Germline V CDR1 and CDR2: LGHDT, YNNKEL (reference sequence). The V end was cut by 4 bases, the J end by 8 bases, with 12 bases between. The CDR3 spans 13 residues. CDR3 sequence (DNA): TGTGCCAGCAGCCTTCCCGGGGGGCATGAGCAGTTCTTC. Its translation: CASSLPGGHEQFF.

Many counts were recorded for this clonotype. The junction and the germline gene differ at one end; a read error may be behind it. The CDR3: CASSNLAGAVPGELFF. The CDR3 coding sequence is TGTGCTAGCAGCAATCTGGCGGGAGCGGTCCCCGGGGAGCTGTTTTTT. The V gene is TRBV7-7, the J gene TRBJ2-2, with 7 bases fitting TRBD2. The CDR3 is made up of 16 amino acids. The germline CDR1 and CDR2 sequences are SSHAT and FNYEAQ (reference sequence).

In its sample, this clonotype was seen a few times. The rearrangement links TRBV5-1 to TRBJ2-1; 7 bases line up with TRBD2. Trimming removed 4 bases from V and 5 bases from J; junction bases left unmatched: 12. CDR3 length: 16 residues. Per the germline V gene, CDR1 is SGHRS and CDR2 is YFSETQ. As DNA, the CDR3 is TGCGCCAGCAGCCCACGATCTAGCGGCCAAGACAATGAGCAGTTCTTC. Translation: CASSPRSSGQDNEQFF.

In this sample, this clonotype turned up many times. The rearrangement uses TRBV5-1 and TRBJ2-3; 11 positions agree with TRBD2. The CDR3 is 16 residues long. J was trimmed by 5 bases and V by 4 bases; bases with no gene match: 9. In germline, CDR1 is SGHRS, CDR2 YFSETQ. CDR3 DNA: TGCGCCAGCAGCATCCTTAGCGGGGGGGCCTTAGATACGCAGTATTTT. Amino acid sequence: CASSILSGGALDTQYF.

This clonotype was counted only a few times. The rearrangement links TRBV20-1 to TRBJ2-7; 7 nucleotides align to TRBD1. This CDR3 region has 12 residues. The V gene's germline CDR1 is DFQATT and CDR2 SNEGSKA (reference sequence). V gave up 4 bases and J gave up 2 bases; unmatched junction bases: 2. In DNA form, the CDR3 reads TGCAGTGCTAACAGGGGAGCCTACGAGCAGTACTTC. It codes for CSANRGAYEQYF.

This clonotype has just a few counts. This chain links TRBV5-1 with TRBJ1-1, with 9 positions matching TRBD1. V was clipped by 4 bases and J by 4 bases; unmatched bases: 5. Looked up from germline, CDR1 is SGHRS and CDR2 is YFSETQ. The CDR3 has 14 amino acids. The CDR3 here is CASSGGQGFTEAFF. DNA for the CDR3: TGCGCCAGCAGCGGGGGACAGGGATTCACTGAAGCTTTCTTT.

V usage is TRBV6-5 and J usage is TRBJ1-1; no firm D call. Deletions cut 2 bases from V and 0 bases from J, with 10 bases between. The CDR3 extends over 15 amino acids. The germline gives CDR1 MNHEY, CDR2 SVGAGI. CDR3 region: CASSYGVGVNTEAFF. DNA of the CDR3: TGTGCCAGCAGTTACGGAGTCGGGGTGAACACTGAAGCTTTCTTT.

In this sample, this clonotype turned up a few times. This chain joins TRBV5-5 and TRBJ1-4; tentative D call: TRBD1 (5 bases). Germline V gene lookup returns CDR1 SGHKS and CDR2 YYEKEE (reference sequence). The CDR3 sequence is 17 residues long. Trimming took off 0 bases at V and 0 bases at J, with 12 bases between the two ends. The CDR3: CASSLEILTATNEKLFF. CDR3 coding DNA: TGTGCCAGCAGCTTGGAGATCTTGACAGCAACTAATGAAAAACTGTTTTTT.

The rearrangement joins TRBV5-1 to TRBJ2-5; 11 bases map to TRBD2. CDR3 length: 15 residues. The germline CDR1 and CDR2 sequences are SGHRS and YFSETQ. With V trimmed by 5 bases and J by 5 bases, 8 bases remained unmatched. CDR3 bases: TGCGCCAGCAGGGAACTAGCGGGGGTGCGGGAGACCCAGTACTTC. Residues: CASRELAGVRETQYF.

This clonotype was seen more than once but under ten times. The chain recombines TRBV19 with TRBJ2-5; D not certain. Germline CDR1 is LNHDA and CDR2 is SQIVND (reference sequence). The CDR3 is made up of 13 amino acids. V lost 4 bases, J lost 5 bases, and 11 bases lay in between. The CDR3 here is CASSRRTLETQYF. CDR3 coding DNA: TGTGCCAGTAGTAGGCGGACCCTGGAGACCCAGTACTTC.

This chain uses TRBV27 with TRBJ2-2, with 8 bases that match TRBD1. The length of the CDR3 is 17 residues. After removal of 2 bases from V and 3 bases from J, the junction contained 8 bases not matched to a gene. Germline-derived CDR1 and CDR2 are MNHEY and SMNVEV (reference sequence). The CDR3 DNA follows: TGTGCCAGCAGTTTACCCGCAGGGGGCGCGGACACCGGGGAGCTGTTTTTT. It encodes CASSLPAGGADTGELFF.

The V call is TRBV25-1, the J call TRBJ2-7; possibly TRBD1 for D (6 bases). The length of the CDR3 is 14 residues. The germline V gene has CDR1 MGHDK and CDR2 SYGVNS. The V and J ends lost 4 bases and 0 bases respectively, with 10 bases between them. The CDR3 DNA reads as TGTGCCAGCAGTGGACAGGTAATCTCCTACGAGCAGTACTTC. Translated, it gives CASSGQVISYEQYF.

The V and J genes are TRBV4-3 and TRBJ2-1; TRBD2 matches at 11 bases. Per germline, CDR1 LGHNA and CDR2 YSLEER. Unmatched junction bases numbered 5, after V lost 3 bases and J lost 7 bases. The CDR3 sequence is 15 residues long. CDR3: CASSHETSGKNEQFF. The CDR3 DNA reads TGCGCCAGCAGCCACGAGACTAGCGGGAAAAATGAGCAGTTCTTC.

The rearrangement joins TRBV30 to TRBJ2-1; D might be TRBD2 (6 bases). With 2 bases removed from V and 10 bases from J, the gap between germline ends came to 12 bases. Germline loops: CDR1 GTSNPN, CDR2 SVGIG (reference sequence). The CDR3 spans 12 residues. Here the CDR3 reads CAWSLEGREQFF. Written as DNA, the CDR3 is TGTGCCTGGAGTTTGGAGGGTCGGGAGCAGTTCTTC. The variable domain in full, with the rest retrieved from reference TRBV30 and TRBJ2-1, is SQTIHQWPATLVQPVGSPLSLECTVEGTSNPNLYWYRQAAGRGLQLLFYSVGIGQISSEVPQNLSASRPQDRQFILSSKKLLLSDSGFYLCAWSLEGREQFFGPGTRLTVL.

CDR3 protein: CASSLRGEGGMNEQYF. CDR3 nucleotides: TGTGCCAGCAGTTTAAGGGGGGAAGGGGGAATGAACGAGCAGTACTTC. This chain links TRBV27 with TRBJ2-7; D tentatively reads TRBD1 or TRBD2 (6 bases each). This CDR3 spans 16 amino acids. Trimming removed 2 bases from V and 5 bases from J, with 19 bases in between. Germline lookup yields CDR1 MNHEY and CDR2 SMNVEV (reference sequence).

The chain employs TRBV28 and TRBJ2-2, with TRBD1 matching 7 bases. The CDR3 is 14 residues long. J lost 4 bases, V lost 8 bases, and 7 bases had no gene match. Germline CDR1 and CDR2: MDHEN and SYDVKM. This CDR3 is CASQGQTSTGELFF. The DNA of the CDR3 is TGTGCCAGCCAGGGACAGACATCCACCGGGGAGCTGTTTTTT.

With respect to this clonotype: This sequence may be a read error, since a much larger clone differs from it by one base. The chain is built from TRBV7-8 and TRBJ1-1, with D unresolved. The CDR3 sequence is 13 residues long. Germline CDR1 SGHVS, CDR2 FQNEAQ. Here the CDR3 DNA reads TGTGCCAGCAGCTTAGTGTTGAACACTGAAGTTTTCTTT. Translated: CASSLVLNTEVFF.

This clonotype has only a few counts. This chain connects TRBV2 to TRBJ2-5, with unresolved D. The CDR3 runs to 13 residues. From germline, CDR1 is SNHLY and CDR2 FYNNEI. The V and J ends lost 3 bases and 5 bases respectively, with 10 bases between them. The DNA for the CDR3 is TGTGCCAGCAGTGATAGTGATGGGGAGACCCAGTACTTC. It codes for CASSDSDGETQYF.

This clonotype was found a few times. The chain has TRBV25-1 and TRBJ1-2; the match to TRBD1 covers 8 bases. J was trimmed by 8 bases and V by 3 bases; bases with no gene match: 11. Germline values: CDR1 MGHDK, CDR2 SYGVNS. The CDR3 covers 15 residues. The CDR3 is CASSDRQGAREGYTF. The CDR3 nucleotides are TGTGCCAGCAGTGATAGGCAGGGGGCTCGGGAGGGCTACACCTTC.

V gene TRBV7-9 combines with J gene TRBJ2-1; D might be TRBD2 (6 bases). This CDR3 has 16 residues. Germline V gene sequence: CDR1 SEHNR, CDR2 FQNEAQ (reference sequence). With 3 bases removed from V and 2 bases from J, the gap between germline ends came to 14 bases. The CDR3: CASSFTAGIPYNEQFF. CDR3 sequence (DNA): TGTGCCAGCAGCTTTACGGCGGGGATCCCCTACAATGAGCAGTTCTTC. Full variable domain (rest looked up from reference TRBV7-9 and TRBJ2-1): DTGVSQNPRHKITKRGQNVTFRCDPISEHNRLYWYRQTLGQGPEFLTYFQNEAQLEKSRLLSDRFSAERPKGSFSTLEIQRTEQGDSAMYLCASSFTAGIPYNEQFFGPGTRLTVL.

This clonotype has only a few counts. V gene TRBV10-3 combines with J gene TRBJ2-3; perhaps TRBD1 as D (6 bases). Trimming removed 4 bases at V and 2 bases at J, with 10 bases between. Germline-derived CDR1 and CDR2 are ENHRY and SYGVKD. There are 14 residues in the CDR3. Here the CDR3 DNA reads TGTGCCATCAGTGGGGGGCGGATCACAGATACGCAGTATTTT. It translates to CAISGGRITDTQYF.

This clonotype was recorded a few times. The gene calls are TRBV20-1 and TRBJ2-1, with TRBD2 as a possible D gene (6 bases). The CDR3 is 17 amino acids. Germline assignment: CDR1 DFQATT and CDR2 SNEGSKA (reference sequence). Deletions cut 0 bases from V and 3 bases from J, with 18 bases between. DNA of the CDR3: TGCAGTGCTAGAGACGGGACTCCCGAAACATACTACAATGAGCAGTTCTTC. As protein: CSARDGTPETYYNEQFF.